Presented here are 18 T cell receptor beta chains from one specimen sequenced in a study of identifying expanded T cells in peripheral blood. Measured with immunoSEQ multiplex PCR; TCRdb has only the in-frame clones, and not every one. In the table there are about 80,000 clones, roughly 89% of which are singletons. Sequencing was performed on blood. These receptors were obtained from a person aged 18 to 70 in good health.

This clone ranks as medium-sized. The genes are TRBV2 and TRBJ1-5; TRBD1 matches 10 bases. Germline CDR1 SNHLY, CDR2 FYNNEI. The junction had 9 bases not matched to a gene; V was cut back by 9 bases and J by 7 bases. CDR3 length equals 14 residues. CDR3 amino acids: CASGGQGRIQPQHF. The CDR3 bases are TGTGCCAGTGGGGGACAGGGGCGGATCCAGCCCCAGCATTTT.

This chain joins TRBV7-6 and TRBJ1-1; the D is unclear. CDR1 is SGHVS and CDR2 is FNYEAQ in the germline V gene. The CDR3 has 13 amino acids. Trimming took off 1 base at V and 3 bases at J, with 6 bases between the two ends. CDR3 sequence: CASSLGFDTEAFF. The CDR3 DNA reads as TGTGCCAGCAGCTTAGGTTTCGACACTGAAGCTTTCTTT. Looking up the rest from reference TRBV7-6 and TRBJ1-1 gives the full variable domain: GAGVSQSPRYKVTKRGQDVALRCDPISGHVSLYWYRQALGQGPEFLTYFNYEAQQDKSGLPNDRFSAERPEGSISTLTIQRTEQRDSAMYRCASSLGFDTEAFFGQGTRLTVV.

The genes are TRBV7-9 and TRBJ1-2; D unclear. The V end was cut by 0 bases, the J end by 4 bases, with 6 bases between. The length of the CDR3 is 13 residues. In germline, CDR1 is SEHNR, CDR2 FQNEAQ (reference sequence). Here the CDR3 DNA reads TGTGCCAGCAGCTTAGCCAGCCTCTATGGCTACACCTTC. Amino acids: CASSLASLYGYTF.

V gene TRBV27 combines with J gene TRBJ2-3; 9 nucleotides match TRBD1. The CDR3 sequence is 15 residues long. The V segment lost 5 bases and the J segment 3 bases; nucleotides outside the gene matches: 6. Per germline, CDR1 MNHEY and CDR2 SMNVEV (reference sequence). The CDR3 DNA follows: TGTGCCAGCAGTCCGGGGACAGGGTGGACAGATACGCAGTATTTT. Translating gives CASSPGTGWTDTQYF.

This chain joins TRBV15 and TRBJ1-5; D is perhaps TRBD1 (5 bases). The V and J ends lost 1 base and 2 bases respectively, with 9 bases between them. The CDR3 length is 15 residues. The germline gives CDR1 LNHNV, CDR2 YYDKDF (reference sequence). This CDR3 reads CATSRAGSGNQPQHF. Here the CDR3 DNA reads TGTGCCACCAGCAGAGCAGGGAGTGGCAATCAGCCCCAGCATTTT.

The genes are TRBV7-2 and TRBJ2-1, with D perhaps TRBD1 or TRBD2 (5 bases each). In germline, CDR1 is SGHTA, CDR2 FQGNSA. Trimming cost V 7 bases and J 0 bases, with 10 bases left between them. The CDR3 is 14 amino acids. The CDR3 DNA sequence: TGTGCCAGCAATGTGGGGACCTCCTACAATGAGCAGTTCTTC. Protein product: CASNVGTSYNEQFF.

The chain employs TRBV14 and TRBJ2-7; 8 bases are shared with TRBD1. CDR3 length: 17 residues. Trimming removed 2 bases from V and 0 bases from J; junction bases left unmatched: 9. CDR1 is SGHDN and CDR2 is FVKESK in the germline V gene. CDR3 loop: CASSQQRGQEGSYEQYF. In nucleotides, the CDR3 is TGTGCCAGCAGCCAACAAAGGGGACAGGAGGGCTCCTACGAGCAGTACTTC. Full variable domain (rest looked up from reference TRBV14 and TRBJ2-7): EAGVTQFPSHSVIEKGQTVTLRCDPISGHDNLYWYRRVMGKEIKFLLHFVKESKQDESGMPNNRFLAERTGGTYSTLKVQPAELEDSGVYFCASSQQRGQEGSYEQYFGPGTRLTVT.

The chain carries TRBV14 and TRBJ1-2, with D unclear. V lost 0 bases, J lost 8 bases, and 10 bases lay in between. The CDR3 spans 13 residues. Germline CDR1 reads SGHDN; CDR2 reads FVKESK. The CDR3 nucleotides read TGTGCCAGCAGCCAAGATGAAGGTTGGGGCTACACCTTC. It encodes CASSQDEGWGYTF.

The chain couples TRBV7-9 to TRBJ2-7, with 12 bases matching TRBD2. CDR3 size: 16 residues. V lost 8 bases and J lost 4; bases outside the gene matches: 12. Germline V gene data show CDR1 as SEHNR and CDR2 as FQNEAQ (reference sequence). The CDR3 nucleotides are TGTGCCAGCGGTTCCGGGACTAGCGGGCGGTGGTACGAGCAGTACTTC. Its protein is CASGSGTSGRWYEQYF.

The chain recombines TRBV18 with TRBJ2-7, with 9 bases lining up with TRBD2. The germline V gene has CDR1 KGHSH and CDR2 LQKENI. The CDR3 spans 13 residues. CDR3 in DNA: TGTGTCAGTCTTAGCGGGAGCTCCTACGAGCAGTACTTC. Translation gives CVSLSGSSYEQYF.

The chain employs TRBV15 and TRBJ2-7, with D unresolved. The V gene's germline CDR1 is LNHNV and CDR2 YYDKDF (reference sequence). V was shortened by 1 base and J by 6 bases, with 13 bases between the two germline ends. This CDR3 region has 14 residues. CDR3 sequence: CATSRGSNRAEQYF. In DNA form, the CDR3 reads TGTGCCACCAGCAGAGGTTCAAACAGAGCCGAGCAGTACTTC.

CDR3 protein: CASRDGQLGRANEKLFF. DNA of the CDR3: TGTGCCAGCAGGGACGGACAGTTGGGCAGGGCTAATGAAAAACTGTTTTTT. The rearrangement links TRBV5-8 to TRBJ1-4; maybe TRBD1 (6 bases). The germline CDR1 and CDR2 sequences are SGHTS and YDEGEE. The CDR3 is 17 residues long. V was shortened by 5 bases and J by 3 bases, with 20 bases between the two germline ends. Variable domain in full (rest from reference TRBV5-8 and TRBJ1-4): EAGVTQSPTHLIKTRGQQATLRCSPISGHTSVYWYQQALGLGLQFLLWYDEGEERNRGNFPPRFSGRQFPNYSSELNVNALELEDSALYLCASRDGQLGRANEKLFFGSGTQLSVL.

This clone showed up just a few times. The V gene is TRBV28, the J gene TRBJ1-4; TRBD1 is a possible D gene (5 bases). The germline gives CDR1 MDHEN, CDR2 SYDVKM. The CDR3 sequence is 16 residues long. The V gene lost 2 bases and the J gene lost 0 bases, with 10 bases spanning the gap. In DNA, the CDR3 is TGTGCCAGCAGTTTAGGCGGGGGAACAACTAATGAAAAACTGTTTTTT. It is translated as CASSLGGGTTNEKLFF.

The CDR3 region has the DNA TGTGCCAGCAGCTTGGTGGGGTCAGGAGTCTCCTACGAGCAGTACTTC. As protein: CASSLVGSGVSYEQYF. J is TRBJ2-7 and V is TRBV28; D gene uncertain. Looked up from germline, CDR1 is MDHEN and CDR2 is SYDVKM. V shed 6 bases and J shed 0 bases, with 18 bases lying between them. The CDR3 runs 16 residues.

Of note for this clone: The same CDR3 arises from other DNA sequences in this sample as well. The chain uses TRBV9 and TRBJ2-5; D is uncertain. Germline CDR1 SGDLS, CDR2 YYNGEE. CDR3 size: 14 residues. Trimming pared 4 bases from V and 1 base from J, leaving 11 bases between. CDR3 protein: CASSPSGTQETQYF. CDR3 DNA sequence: TGTGCCAGCAGCCCCTCCGGAACCCAAGAGACCCAGTACTTC.

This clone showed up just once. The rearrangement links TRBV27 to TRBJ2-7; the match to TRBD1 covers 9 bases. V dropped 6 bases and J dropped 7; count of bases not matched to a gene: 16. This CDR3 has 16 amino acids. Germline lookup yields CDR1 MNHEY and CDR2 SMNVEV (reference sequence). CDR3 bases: TGTGCCAGCAGGGGCCTCCGGGACAGGGTGACTGGAGAGCAGTACTTC. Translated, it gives CASRGLRDRVTGEQYF.

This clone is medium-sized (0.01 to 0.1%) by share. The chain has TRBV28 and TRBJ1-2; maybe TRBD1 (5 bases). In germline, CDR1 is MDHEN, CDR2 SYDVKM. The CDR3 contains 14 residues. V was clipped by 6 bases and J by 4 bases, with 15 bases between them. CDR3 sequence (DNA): TGTGCCAGCAGCCCCGGTGGGGGAACCTATGGCTACACCTTC. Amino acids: CASSPGGGTYGYTF.

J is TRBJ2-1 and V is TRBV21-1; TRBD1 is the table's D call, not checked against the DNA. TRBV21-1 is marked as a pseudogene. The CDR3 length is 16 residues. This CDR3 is CASSSCTRVRYNEQFF. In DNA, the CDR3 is TGTGCCAGCAGCTCGTGTACCAGGGTAAGGTACAATGAGCAGTTCTTC.